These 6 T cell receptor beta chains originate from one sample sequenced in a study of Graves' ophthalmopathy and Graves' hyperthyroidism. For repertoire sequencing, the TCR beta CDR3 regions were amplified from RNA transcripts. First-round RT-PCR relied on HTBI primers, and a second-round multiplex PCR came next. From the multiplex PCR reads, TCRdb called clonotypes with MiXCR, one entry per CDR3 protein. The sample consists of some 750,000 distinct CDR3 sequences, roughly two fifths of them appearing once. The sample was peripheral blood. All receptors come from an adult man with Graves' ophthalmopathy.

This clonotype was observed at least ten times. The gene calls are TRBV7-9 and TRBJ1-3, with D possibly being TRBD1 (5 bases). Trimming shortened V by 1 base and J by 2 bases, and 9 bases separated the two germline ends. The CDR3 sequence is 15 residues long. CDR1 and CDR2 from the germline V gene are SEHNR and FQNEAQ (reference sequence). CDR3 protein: CASSLVDKAGNTIYF. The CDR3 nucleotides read TGTGCCAGCAGCTTAGTGGACAAGGCTGGAAACACCATATATTTT.

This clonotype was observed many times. The CDR3 sequence: CAIIGGDPLGNTGELFF. The CDR3 bases are TGTGCCATCATAGGAGGGGACCCCCTCGGGAACACCGGGGAGCTGTTTTTT. The chain combines TRBV10-3 with TRBJ2-2; a weak D match, TRBD2 (6 bases). V dropped 7 bases and J dropped 1 base, with 19 bases sitting between them. The CDR3 spans 17 residues. Per the germline V gene, CDR1 is ENHRY and CDR2 is SYGVKD.

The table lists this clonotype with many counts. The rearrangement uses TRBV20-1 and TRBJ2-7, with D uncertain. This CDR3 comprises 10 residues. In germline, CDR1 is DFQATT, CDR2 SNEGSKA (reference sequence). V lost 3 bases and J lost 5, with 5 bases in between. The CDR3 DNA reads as TGCAGTGCTAGGCCCCACGAGCAGTACTTC. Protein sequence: CSARPHEQYF.

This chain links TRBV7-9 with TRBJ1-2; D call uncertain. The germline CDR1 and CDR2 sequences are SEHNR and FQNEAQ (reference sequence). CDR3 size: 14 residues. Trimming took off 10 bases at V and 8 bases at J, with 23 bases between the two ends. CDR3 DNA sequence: TGTGCCATCAGTGGGTCGAATCAAGGGAAAGGCTACACCTTC. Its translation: CAISGSNQGKGYTF.

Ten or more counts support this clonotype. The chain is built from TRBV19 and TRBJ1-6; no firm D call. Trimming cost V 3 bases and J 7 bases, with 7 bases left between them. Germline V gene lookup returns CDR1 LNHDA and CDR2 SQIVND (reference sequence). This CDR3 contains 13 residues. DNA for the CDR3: TGTGCCAGTAGTATCAGTAAGAATTCACCCCTCCACTTT. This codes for CASSISKNSPLHF.

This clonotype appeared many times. The CDR3 is CASSLVPSGTGYGYTF. The CDR3 DNA reads as TGTGCCAGCAGCTTAGTTCCCAGTGGGACGGGCTATGGCTACACCTTC. This sequence joins TRBV7-8 and TRBJ1-2; a possible D gene is TRBD1 (5 bases). Trimming took off 1 base at V and 4 bases at J, with 16 bases between the two ends. Germline values: CDR1 SGHVS, CDR2 FQNEAQ. The CDR3 covers 16 residues.